A single sample gave rise to the 23 T cell receptor beta chains below, sequenced in a study of blood T cell repertoires in COVID-19. Assay used: immunoSEQ multiplex PCR; TCRdb lists only in-frame clones, some missing. This table has about 200,000 clones, 90% to 95% appearing once. Specimen: peripheral blood. These receptors all come from a man aged 25 to 40 with COVID-19, enrolled during active disease.

The rearrangement links TRBV7-3 to TRBJ2-1, with no clear D. CDR1 and CDR2 from the germline V gene are SGHTA and FQGTGA. This CDR3 has 14 amino acids. With 0 bases removed from V and 9 bases from J, the gap between germline ends came to 12 bases. This CDR3 reads CASSLTASNVEQFF. DNA of the CDR3: TGTGCCAGCAGCTTAACGGCTAGTAACGTTGAGCAGTTCTTC.

The V gene is TRBV6-5, the J gene TRBJ1-5; D is unresolved. Trimming removed 2 bases from V and 6 bases from J, with 11 bases in between. Germline loops: CDR1 MNHEY, CDR2 SVGAGI. The CDR3 loop spans 14 amino acids. CDR3 nucleotide sequence: TGTGCCAGCAGTTACGAGGGCATAGGTCAGCCCCAGCATTTT. It encodes CASSYEGIGQPQHF.

This sequence joins TRBV5-1 and TRBJ2-7; the match to TRBD1 covers 7 bases. This CDR3 is built from 14 residues. The ends lost 5 bases at V and 3 bases at J; junction bases unmatched: 8. Per the germline V gene, CDR1 is SGHRS and CDR2 is YFSETQ. In DNA, the CDR3 is TGCGCCAGCAGTTCGACAGGGTGGAACTACGAGCAGTACTTC. As protein: CASSSTGWNYEQYF.

In its sample, this clone was seen once. This chain joins TRBV6-5 and TRBJ1-2, with TRBD1 identical over 7 bases. The CDR3 length is 13 residues. V shed 5 bases and J 7 bases; nucleotides not matched to a gene: 7. CDR1 is MNHEY and CDR2 is SVGAGI in the germline V gene. Here the CDR3 reads CASSQTGAGGYTF. CDR3 DNA: TGTGCCAGCAGTCAAACAGGGGCGGGTGGCTACACCTTC.

The sample holds one count of this clone. The chain recombines TRBV5-4 with TRBJ1-4, with D unresolved. Germline CDR1 SGHNT, CDR2 YYREEE (reference sequence). V lost 3 bases, J lost 10 bases, and 16 bases lay in between. The CDR3 consists of 14 residues. The CDR3 region has the DNA TGTGCCAGCAGCTCCCCGAGTGTCGAGGGAAAACTGTTTTTT. Translating it yields CASSSPSVEGKLFF.

This chain links TRBV7-9 with TRBJ2-5; 8 positions agree with TRBD2. The V gene's germline CDR1 is SEHNR and CDR2 FQNEAQ (reference sequence). The V gene end was trimmed by 3 bases and the J gene end by 9 bases; junction bases not matched to a gene: 12. This CDR3 comprises 15 residues. The CDR3 protein is CASSLSGLGEMAQYF. DNA for the CDR3: TGTGCCAGCAGCTTGTCGGGACTAGGGGAGATGGCCCAGTACTTC. Full variable domain (missing parts from reference TRBV7-9 and TRBJ2-5): DTGVSQNPRHKITKRGQNVTFRCDPISEHNRLYWYRQTLGQGPEFLTYFQNEAQLEKSRLLSDRFSAERPKGSFSTLEIQRTEQGDSAMYLCASSLSGLGEMAQYFGPGTRLLVL.

V and J are TRBV5-1 and TRBJ2-1, with 9 positions matching TRBD1. CDR3 length: 14 residues. V was pared by 4 bases and J by 8 bases, with 7 bases of the junction left unmatched. Germline values: CDR1 SGHRS, CDR2 YFSETQ. CDR3 DNA: TGCGCCAGCAGCCTCGGGACAGGGCTCCATGAGCAGTTCTTC. Its translation is CASSLGTGLHEQFF.

The genes are TRBV13 and TRBJ1-1; a possible D gene is TRBD1 (5 bases). Germline values: CDR1 PRHDT, CDR2 FYEKMQ (reference sequence). The CDR3 has 15 amino acids. V was pared by 6 bases and J by 3 bases, with 17 bases between. The DNA of the CDR3 is TGTGCCAGCAGGGCCTTCTTCGGGGGGGACACTGAAGCTTTCTTT. It specifies CASRAFFGGDTEAFF.

The rearrangement joins TRBV27 to TRBJ1-6; TRBD1 agrees at 10 bases. In germline, CDR1 is MNHEY, CDR2 SMNVEV (reference sequence). The CDR3 has 12 amino acids. With 7 bases clipped from V and 17 bases from J, the junction kept 8 bases outside the gene matches. The CDR3 protein is CASISDRGAFHF. CDR3 nucleotides: TGTGCCAGCATCTCGGACAGGGGGGCTTTCCACTTT.

This clone was recorded only once. The genes are TRBV7-3 and TRBJ1-1; TRBD1 might be the D (5 bases). The CDR3 runs 14 residues. Looked up from germline, CDR1 is SGHTA and CDR2 is FQGTGA. Trimming shortened V by 0 bases and J by 6 bases, and 11 bases separated the two germline ends. The CDR3 region is CASSLTAGIAEAFF. CDR3 in DNA: TGTGCCAGCAGCTTAACCGCAGGGATCGCTGAAGCTTTCTTT.

The rearrangement links TRBV6-5 to TRBJ2-1; 7 bases match TRBD1. Germline V CDR1 and CDR2: MNHEY, SVGAGI. With V trimmed by 2 bases and J by 10 bases, 5 bases remained unmatched. The CDR3 is 13 residues long. The CDR3 coding sequence is TGTGCCAGCAGTTACCGGGACAGCCAGGAGCAGTTCTTC. Protein sequence: CASSYRDSQEQFF.

V is TRBV12-5 and J is TRBJ2-3; 13 nucleotides align to TRBD2. Germline-derived CDR1 and CDR2 are LGHNT and FRNRAP. The CDR3 has 17 residues. Germline trimming cut 4 bases from V and 6 bases from J; bases unmatched to any gene: 10. Written as DNA, the CDR3 is TGTGCTAGTGGTTCCCGAGGACTAGCGGGGGAAGGCGATACGCAGTATTTT. It codes for CASGSRGLAGEGDTQYF.

The rearrangement links TRBV3-1 (or the pseudogene TRBV3-2) to TRBJ1-3; D unresolved. Trimming removed 4 bases at V and 4 bases at J, with 14 bases between. CDR1 and CDR2 (germline): LGHDT, YNNKEL (reference sequence). This CDR3 spans 15 amino acids. This chain's CDR3 is CASSPPALEGNTIYF. For the CDR3, the DNA is TGTGCCAGCAGCCCCCCAGCGTTAGAAGGAAACACCATATATTTT.

The CDR3 coding sequence is TGTGCCAGCAGCCAAGCCTCAGGGGGGAGCTCTGGAAACACCATATATTTT. Translating it yields CASSQASGGSSGNTIYF. The V gene is TRBV3-1 (or the pseudogene TRBV3-2), the J gene TRBJ1-3, with 7 bases lining up with TRBD1. The CDR3 contains 17 residues. The germline V gene has CDR1 LGHDT and CDR2 YNNKEL (reference sequence). V was clipped by 1 base and J by 0 bases; unmatched bases: 6.

V and J are TRBV18 and TRBJ1-3; no clear D gene. The CDR3 runs to 13 residues. Germline V gene sequence: CDR1 KGHSH, CDR2 LQKENI. The V end was cut by 3 bases, the J end by 4 bases, with 7 bases between. Here the CDR3 reads CASSPSGGNTIYF. The CDR3 region has the DNA TGTGCCAGCTCACCTTCGGGGGGAAACACCATATATTTT.

This clone occurred once. The rearrangement uses TRBV10-1 and TRBJ1-5; weak D call: TRBD1 (6 bases). Trimming shortened V by 7 bases and J by 0 bases, and 22 bases separated the two germline ends. CDR1 WNHNN and CDR2 SYGVQD come from the germline V gene (reference sequence). The CDR3 spans 18 residues. The CDR3 protein is CASTRPGARLFSNQPQHF. In DNA form, the CDR3 reads TGCGCCAGCACCCGGCCAGGGGCCCGATTGTTTAGCAATCAGCCCCAGCATTTT.

The V gene is TRBV4-2, the J gene TRBJ2-7; D is perhaps TRBD1 (5 bases). Germline CDR1 LGHNA, CDR2 YNFKEQ. The V gene lost 0 bases and the J gene lost 2 bases, with 8 bases spanning the gap. The CDR3 is 14 residues long. CDR3 in DNA: TGTGCCAGCAGCCAAGATACAGGCCCCTACGAGCAGTACTTC. Translation gives CASSQDTGPYEQYF.

This chain uses TRBV27 with TRBJ1-6, with 7 bases lining up with TRBD1. The CDR3 sequence is 12 residues long. CDR1 is MNHEY and CDR2 is SMNVEV in the germline V gene (reference sequence). Trimming took 8 bases from V and 8 from J; bases not matched to a gene: 3. CDR3 protein: CASAQGYSPLHF. The DNA of the CDR3 is TGTGCCAGCGCACAGGGGTATTCACCCCTCCACTTT.

The rearrangement uses TRBV6-5 and TRBJ1-6, with a possible D match to TRBD1 (5 bases). This CDR3 is built from 12 residues. V lost 6 bases, J lost 5 bases, and 5 bases lay in between. Per germline, CDR1 MNHEY and CDR2 SVGAGI. CDR3 sequence (DNA): TGTGCCAGCAGAGGGGATAATTCACCCCTCCACTTT. Translation: CASRGDNSPLHF.

The chain combines TRBV6-6 with TRBJ2-7, with 7 positions matching TRBD2. This CDR3 spans 14 amino acids. With 6 bases clipped from V and 4 bases from J, the junction kept 9 bases outside the gene matches. Germline assignment: CDR1 MNHNY and CDR2 SVGAGI (reference sequence). This CDR3 is CASRYRGESYEQYF. Written as DNA, the CDR3 is TGTGCCAGCAGGTACCGGGGGGAAAGTTACGAGCAGTACTTC.

This chain joins TRBV5-6 and TRBJ2-5; the match to TRBD1 covers 8 bases. The CDR3 sequence is 13 residues long. The trim removed 4 bases at V and 4 bases at J, leaving 3 bases unmatched. Germline CDR1 SGHDT, CDR2 YYEEEE. DNA of the CDR3: TGTGCCAGCAGCGGAGGACAGGGAGAGACCCAGTACTTC. Translation: CASSGGQGETQYF.

CDR3 sequence reads: CASSPRGQGLNYGYTF. The CDR3 bases are TGTGCCAGCAGTCCCCGGGGACAGGGGCTTAACTATGGCTACACCTTC. The rearrangement links TRBV28 to TRBJ1-2; 10 bases line up with TRBD1. CDR1 is MDHEN, CDR2 SYDVKM, per germline. This CDR3 has 16 amino acids. Trimming at V came to 5 bases and at J to 1 base, leaving 7 bases not matched to a gene.

The gene calls are TRBV6-5 and TRBJ2-1; D remains unclear. The CDR3 runs to 15 residues. V gave up 6 bases and J gave up 3 bases, with 15 bases separating them. CDR1 is MNHEY, CDR2 SVGAGI, per germline. The CDR3 DNA sequence: TGTGCCAGCAGGGCCGGTTTTAGAGGCTACAATGAGCAGTTCTTC. Its protein product is CASRAGFRGYNEQFF.